Listed here are 9 T cell receptor beta chains from one sample, sequenced in a study of regulatory T cells in long-lasting Graves disease. Construction of TCR beta libraries relied on iRepertoire HTBI primers and on Arm-PCR targeting CDR3 regions. MiXCR was run by TCRdb on the multiplex PCR reads, yielding one entry per CDR3 protein. Of about 660,000 distinct CDR3 sequences in the sample, about 32% are singletons; the top ten hold about two fifths. Time point of the sample: persistent/refractory GD, antithyroid drugs over 5 years with positive TRAb. PBMCs were the source of the RNA used for TCR sequencing. The input for sequencing was peripheral blood mononuclear cells (PBMCs), taken when the disease was refractory, from a patient treated with antithyroid drugs. The receptors derive from a female donor with Graves disease.

This clonotype was observed a handful of times. The CDR3 sequence is CASSPARGRYTF. CDR3 DNA: TGTGCCAGCAGCCCTGCCCGGGGCCGCTACACCTTC. The chain has TRBV6-1 and TRBJ1-2; tentative D call: TRBD1 (5 bases). The CDR3 loop spans 12 amino acids. The germline V gene encodes CDR1 MNHNS and CDR2 SASEGT. V lost 6 bases, J lost 9 bases, and 14 bases lay in between.

Ten or more counts support this clonotype. The junction shows a germline mismatch at one end, possibly a read error. The V and J genes are TRBV5-1 and TRBJ2-7; unclear D gene. CDR3 length equals 11 residues. Germline V gene data show CDR1 as SGHRS and CDR2 as YFSETQ. For the CDR3, the DNA is TGTGCCAGCAGTTGGGGTCACGAGCAGTACTTC. Translating it yields CASSWGHEQYF.

The sample holds many counts of this clonotype. The gene calls are TRBV12-3 or TRBV12-4 and TRBJ2-5, with D unclear. The CDR3 loop spans 12 amino acids. With 4 bases removed from V and 9 bases from J, the gap between germline ends came to 12 bases. CDR3 nucleotide sequence: TGTGCCAGCAGTTCTGCTCGTTCTCCCCAGTACTTC. It is translated as CASSSARSPQYF.

The J gene is TRBJ2-7, the V gene TRBV12-3 or TRBV12-4, with 7 positions matching TRBD1. The J call could be wrong; TRBJ2-5 is a better fit for the DNA end. This CDR3 is 17 amino acids long. Here the CDR3 DNA reads TGTGCCAGCAGTTTAGACAGCCTGACAGGGATCGAAGAGACCCAGTACTTC. Amino acids: CASSLDSLTGIEETQYF.

This clonotype was counted between two and nine times. This chain links TRBV19 with TRBJ2-7, with TRBD1 identical over 8 bases. CDR1 and CDR2 from the germline V gene are LNHDA and SQIVND (reference sequence). V dropped 7 bases and J dropped 5; count of bases not matched to a gene: 10. CDR3 length: 14 amino acids. CDR3 sequence reads: CASMSQGARDEQYF. In DNA form, the CDR3 reads TGTGCCAGTATGTCCCAGGGGGCGCGGGACGAGCAGTACTTC.

The gene calls are TRBV10-3 and TRBJ2-2, with a possible D match to TRBD2 (5 bases). The ends were cut back, 7 bases at V and 6 bases at J, with 9 bases in the middle. Germline-derived CDR1 and CDR2 are ENHRY and SYGVKD. The CDR3 has 12 residues. The CDR3 is CAIKRTAGELFF. For the CDR3, the DNA is TGTGCCATCAAGCGGACCGCCGGGGAGCTGTTTTTT.

This sequence joins TRBV2 and TRBJ2-3; 13 positions agree with TRBD2. The V gene end was trimmed by 7 bases and the J gene end by 5 bases; junction bases not matched to a gene: 6. This CDR3 has 15 residues. CDR1 SNHLY and CDR2 FYNNEI come from the germline V gene. As DNA, the CDR3 is TGTGCCAGCACGACTAGCGGGAGGATAGGAGATACGCAGTATTTT. Amino acid sequence: CASTTSGRIGDTQYF.

The chain couples TRBV3-1 to TRBJ1-1, with unresolved D. CDR3 length equals 15 residues. CDR1 and CDR2 (germline): LGHDT, YNNKEL (reference sequence). V dropped 1 base and J dropped 6 bases, with 15 bases sitting between them. The chain's CDR3 is CASSQGLGLEAEAFF. CDR3 coding DNA: TGTGCCAGCAGCCAAGGGCTGGGGTTGGAAGCTGAAGCTTTCTTT.

This chain connects TRBV30 to TRBJ1-3; tentatively, D is TRBD1 (6 bases). Germline V gene sequence: CDR1 GTSNPN, CDR2 SVGIG (reference sequence). The CDR3 runs 14 residues. V was pared by 3 bases and J by 4 bases, with 13 bases between. CDR3 loop: CAWRSRGPGNTIYF. The CDR3 DNA is TGTGCCTGGAGGTCCCGGGGGCCGGGAAACACCATATATTTT.